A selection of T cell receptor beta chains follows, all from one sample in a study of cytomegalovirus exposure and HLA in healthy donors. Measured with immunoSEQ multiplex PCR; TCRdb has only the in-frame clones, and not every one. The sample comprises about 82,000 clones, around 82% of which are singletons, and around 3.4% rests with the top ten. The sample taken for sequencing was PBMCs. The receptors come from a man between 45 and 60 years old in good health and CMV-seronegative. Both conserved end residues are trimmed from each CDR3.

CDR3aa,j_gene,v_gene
ASSLLRDFNEKLF,TRBJ1-4,TRBV5-6
ASSRADLGRGAF,TRBJ1-1,TRBV6-5
ASSPRAGPAGNTIY,TRBJ1-3,TRBV5-1
ASSGPRGTSGGRNTQY,TRBJ2-3,TRBV6-1
ASSYRGGTEVF,TRBJ1-1,TRBV13
ASSIGGLADTDTQY,TRBJ2-3,TRBV19
ASSPAESLAVGPQETQY,TRBJ2-5,TRBV18
ASSSSGGWNEQY,-,TRBV4-1
AISKGVQDIQY,TRBJ2-4,TRBV10-3
ASSAAGGGTGELF,TRBJ2-2,TRBV7-2
ASSLDMGATYNEQF,TRBJ2-1,TRBV5-6
ASSTRQGTTRYNEQF,TRBJ2-1,TRBV19
ASSENRGQGNYGYT,TRBJ1-2,TRBV2
ATSRGGNVRQETQY,TRBJ2-5,TRBV15
ASSPRQGQNQPQH,TRBJ1-5,TRBV6-1
ASRTTGPGEAF,TRBJ1-1,TRBV5-4
ASSRRSTDTQY,TRBJ2-3,TRBV5-1
ASSTGMGRGAQSSYEQY,TRBJ2-7,TRBV19
ASSYVAGGNNEQF,TRBJ2-1,TRBV5-1
ASSWGGLAGGTDTQY,TRBJ2-3,TRBV9
ASSVEGWGGNTGELF,TRBJ2-2,TRBV9
ASSKAGRGAWNTQY,TRBJ2-3,TRBV5-1
ATGLGDEQY,TRBJ2-7,TRBV10-3
ASSLGGPEDEQF,TRBJ2-1,TRBV5-1
ASSQEAANQPQH,TRBJ1-5,TRBV4-1
ASSVGIADYNEQF,TRBJ2-1,TRBV9
ASSLLPLTGEGTDTQY,TRBJ2-3,TRBV7-6
ASSPKGFRAWKLF,TRBJ1-4,TRBV7-9
ASSPWTRGVEAQY,TRBJ2-5,TRBV27
ASPPREQGRQY,TRBJ2-7,TRBV6-1
ASSPTRTAGTIVETQY,TRBJ2-5,TRBV4-1
ASSKEAGVSYNSPLH,TRBJ1-6,TRBV21-1
ASSLANYRGAGELF,TRBJ2-2,TRBV11-2
ASSQAPQGRNEQF,TRBJ2-1,TRBV4-1
ASSYRGFTDTQY,TRBJ2-3,TRBV5-4
ASSSQGGQPQH,TRBJ1-5,TRBV5-1
ASSPDRGLHSPLH,TRBJ1-6,TRBV11-1
ASSPGQGNQPQH,TRBJ1-5,TRBV19
AWNADTSNQPQH,TRBJ1-5,TRBV30
ASRKFRGNQPQH,TRBJ1-5,TRBV12-2